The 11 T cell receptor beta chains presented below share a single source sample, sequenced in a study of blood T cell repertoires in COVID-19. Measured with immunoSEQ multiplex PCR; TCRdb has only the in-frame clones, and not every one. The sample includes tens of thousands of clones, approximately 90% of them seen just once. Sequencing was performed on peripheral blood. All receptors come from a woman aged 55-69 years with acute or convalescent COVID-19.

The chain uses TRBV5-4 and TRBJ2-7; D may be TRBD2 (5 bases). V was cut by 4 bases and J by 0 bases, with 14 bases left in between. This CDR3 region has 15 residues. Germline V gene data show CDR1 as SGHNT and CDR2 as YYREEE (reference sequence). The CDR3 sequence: CASSRSGLSSYEQYV. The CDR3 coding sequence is TGTGCCAGCAGCCGGAGCGGTCTTAGCTCCTACGAGCAGTACGTC.

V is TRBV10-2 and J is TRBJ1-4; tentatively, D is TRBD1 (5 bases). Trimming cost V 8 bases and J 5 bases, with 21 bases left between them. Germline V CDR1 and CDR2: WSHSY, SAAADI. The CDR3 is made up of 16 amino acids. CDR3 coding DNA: TGCGCCAGCTGCCGCCAAGTTGGGCAGGGAAATGAAAAACTGTTTTTT. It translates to CASCRQVGQGNEKLFF.

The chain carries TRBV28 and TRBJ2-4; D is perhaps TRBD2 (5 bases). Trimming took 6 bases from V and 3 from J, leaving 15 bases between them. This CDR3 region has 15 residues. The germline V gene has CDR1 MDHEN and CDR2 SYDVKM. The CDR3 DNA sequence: TGTGCCAGCAGCCCGGGGTTAGTTGGCAAAAACATTCAGTACTTC. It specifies CASSPGLVGKNIQYF.

CDR3 bases: TGTGCCAGCAGCTCACCCAGGGAGGGCGGCTATGGCTACACCTTC. This sequence encodes CASSSPREGGYGYTF. The chain combines TRBV7-8 with TRBJ1-2, with a tentative D call TRBD1 (5 bases). CDR1 and CDR2 (germline): SGHVS, FQNEAQ. The CDR3 spans 15 residues. The ends were cut back, 4 bases at V and 4 bases at J, with 16 bases in the middle.

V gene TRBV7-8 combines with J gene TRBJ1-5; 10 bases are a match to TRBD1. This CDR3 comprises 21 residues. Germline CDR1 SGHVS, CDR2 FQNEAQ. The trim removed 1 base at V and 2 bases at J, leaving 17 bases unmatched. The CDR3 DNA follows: TGTGCCAGCAGCTTAGTAGGCAGGACAGGGGGAACAGGGCTCGGCAATCAGCCCCAGCATTTT. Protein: CASSLVGRTGGTGLGNQPQHF.

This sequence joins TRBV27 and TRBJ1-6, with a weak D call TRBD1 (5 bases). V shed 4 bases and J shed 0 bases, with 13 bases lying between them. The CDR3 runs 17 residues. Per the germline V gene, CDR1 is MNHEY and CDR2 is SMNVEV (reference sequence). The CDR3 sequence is CASSWGRLGSYNSPLHF. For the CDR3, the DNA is TGTGCCAGCAGTTGGGGCAGGTTGGGCTCCTATAATTCACCCCTCCACTTT.

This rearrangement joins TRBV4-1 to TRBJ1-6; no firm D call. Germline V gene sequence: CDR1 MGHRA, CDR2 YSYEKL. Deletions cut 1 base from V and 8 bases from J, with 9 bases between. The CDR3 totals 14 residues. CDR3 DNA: TGCGCCAGCAGCCAAGTAACGGTATATTCACCCCTCCACTTT. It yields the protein CASSQVTVYSPLHF.

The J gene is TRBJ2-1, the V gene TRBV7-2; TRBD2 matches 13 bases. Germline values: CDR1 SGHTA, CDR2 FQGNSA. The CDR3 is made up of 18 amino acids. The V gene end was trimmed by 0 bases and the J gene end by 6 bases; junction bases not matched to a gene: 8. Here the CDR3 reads CASSLALGLAGKSNEQFF. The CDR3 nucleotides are TGTGCCAGCAGCTTAGCGTTGGGACTAGCGGGGAAAAGCAATGAGCAGTTCTTC.

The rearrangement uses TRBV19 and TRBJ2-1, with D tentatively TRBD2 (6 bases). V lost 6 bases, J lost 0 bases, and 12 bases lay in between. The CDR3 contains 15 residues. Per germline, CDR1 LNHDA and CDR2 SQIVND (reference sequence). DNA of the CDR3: TGTGCCAGTAGACCCGGGAGCGGCTCCTACAATGAGCAGTTCTTC. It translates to CASRPGSGSYNEQFF.

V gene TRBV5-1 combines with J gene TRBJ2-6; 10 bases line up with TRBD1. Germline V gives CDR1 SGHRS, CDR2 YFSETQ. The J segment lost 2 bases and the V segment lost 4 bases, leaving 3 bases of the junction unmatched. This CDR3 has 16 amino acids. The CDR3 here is CASSHDRGPGANVLTF. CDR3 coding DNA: TGCGCCAGCAGCCACGACAGGGGGCCTGGGGCCAACGTCCTGACTTTC.

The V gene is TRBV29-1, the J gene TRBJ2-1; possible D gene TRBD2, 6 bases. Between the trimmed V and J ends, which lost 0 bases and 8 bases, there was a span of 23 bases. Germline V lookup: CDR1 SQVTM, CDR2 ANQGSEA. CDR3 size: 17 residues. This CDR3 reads CSVEEPWEAGYEDEQFF. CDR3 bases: TGCAGCGTTGAAGAACCCTGGGAGGCAGGGTACGAGGATGAGCAGTTCTTC.